The 32 T cell receptor beta chains below were found in one sample sequenced in a study of T cells in Graves' hyperthyroidism and ophthalmopathy. What was amplified from RNA transcripts were TCR beta CDR3 regions. The HTBI set primed first-round TCR CDR3 RT-PCR. Each CDR3 protein is one row after TCRdb ran MiXCR on the multiplex PCR reads. In the table there are hundreds of thousands of distinct CDR3 sequences, 14% to 15% of which are singletons. The sample taken for sequencing was blood. The receptor source for this set is a woman between 35 and 50 years old with Graves' ophthalmopathy.

The table lists this clonotype with many counts. V gene TRBV2 combines with J gene TRBJ2-7; either TRBD1 or TRBD2 may fit D (5 bases each). The CDR3 is 16 amino acids. From germline, CDR1 is SNHLY and CDR2 FYNNEI. Trimming shortened V by 1 base and J by 3 bases, and 16 bases separated the two germline ends. CDR3 DNA sequence: TGTGCCAGCAGTGAAGAAATTGTAGGGACCAGCTACGAGCAGTACTTC. The encoded protein is CASSEEIVGTSYEQYF.

Written as DNA, the CDR3 is TGCGCCAGCAGCCAAGATCACAGCCCTCAAGAGACCCAGTACTTC. It codes for CASSQDHSPQETQYF. The chain is built from TRBV4-3 and TRBJ2-5, with no clear D. The germline V gene encodes CDR1 LGHNA and CDR2 YSLEER. V shed 0 bases and J shed 2 bases, with 10 bases lying between them. The CDR3 has 15 amino acids.

In its sample, this clonotype was seen many times. The chain is built from TRBV20-1 and TRBJ2-2; a possible D gene is TRBD2 (5 bases). This CDR3 comprises 15 residues. Trimming removed 0 bases at V and 3 bases at J, with 11 bases between. CDR1 is DFQATT and CDR2 is SNEGSKA in the germline V gene (reference sequence). The CDR3 reads CSAREGMRDTGELFF. In nucleotides, the CDR3 is TGCAGTGCTAGAGAAGGGATGAGGGACACCGGGGAGCTGTTTTTT.

This clonotype has ten or more counts. The J gene is TRBJ1-1, the V gene TRBV11-2, with D possibly matching TRBD1 (6 bases). This CDR3 is built from 15 residues. CDR1 is SGHAT and CDR2 is FQNNGV in the germline V gene. V lost 3 bases, J lost 1 base, and 12 bases lay in between. The CDR3 is CASSFPQTGNTEAFF. CDR3 DNA: TGTGCCAGCAGCTTTCCCCAGACAGGGAACACTGAAGCTTTCTTT.

This clonotype was found many times. The V and J genes are TRBV28 and TRBJ1-2; the D gene is possibly TRBD1 (5 bases). The ends were cut back, 8 bases at V and 8 bases at J, with 21 bases in the middle. The CDR3 is 14 residues long. Germline lookup yields CDR1 MDHEN and CDR2 SYDVKM. The CDR3 loop is CASRGPGDIWGYTF. The CDR3 DNA is TGTGCCAGCCGGGGCCCAGGTGATATTTGGGGCTACACCTTC.

This clonotype was picked up many times. The rearrangement links TRBV7-2 to TRBJ2-7, with 10 bases lining up with TRBD2. Per the germline V gene, CDR1 is SGHTA and CDR2 is FQGNSA. V lost 4 bases to trimming and J lost 1 base; unmatched junction nucleotides: 4. The CDR3 totals 15 residues. This CDR3 is CASSSQREGSYEQYF. The CDR3 DNA sequence: TGTGCCAGCAGCTCACAGCGGGAGGGGTCCTACGAGCAGTACTTC.

This chain connects TRBV20-1 to TRBJ2-5; either TRBD1 or TRBD2 may supply D (5 bases each). The germline CDR1 and CDR2 sequences are DFQATT and SNEGSKA (reference sequence). There are 13 residues in the CDR3. Trimming took 3 bases from V and 3 from J, leaving 11 bases between them. CDR3 coding DNA: TGCAGTGCTAGTTTTGAGGGGAAAGAGACCCAGTACTTC. This encodes CSASFEGKETQYF.

The chain recombines TRBV12-3 or TRBV12-4 with TRBJ1-1; D possibly corresponds to TRBD1 (6 bases). Trimming cost V 6 bases and J 4 bases, with 15 bases left between them. The CDR3 is 14 amino acids. The CDR3 coding sequence is TGTGCCAGCAGGGTGGCAGGGGCGCCCACTGAAGCTTTCTTT. Translating it yields CASRVAGAPTEAFF.

This clonotype was seen a few times. This rearrangement joins TRBV11-1 to TRBJ2-3, with TRBD1 matching 10 bases. Germline assignment: CDR1 SGHAT and CDR2 FQDESV (reference sequence). J lost 5 bases, V lost 1 base, and 3 bases had no gene match. The CDR3 is made up of 15 amino acids. The CDR3 is CASSLGQGAGDTQYF. The CDR3 region has the DNA TGTGCCAGCAGCTTAGGACAGGGGGCAGGAGATACGCAGTATTTT.

Many counts were recorded for this clonotype. This sequence joins TRBV29-1 and TRBJ2-7, with 9 bases matching TRBD2. Germline V lookup: CDR1 SQVTM, CDR2 ANQGSEA. After removal of 6 bases from V and 2 bases from J, the junction contained 17 bases not matched to a gene. This CDR3 spans 17 amino acids. In DNA, the CDR3 is TGCAGCGTGAGAAAGGACGGTATAGCGGGAGATCCCTACGAGCAGTACTTC. Amino acids: CSVRKDGIAGDPYEQYF.

The chain recombines TRBV18 with TRBJ1-2; maybe TRBD1 (6 bases). CDR1 and CDR2 from the germline V gene are KGHSH and LQKENI. The CDR3 sequence is 17 residues long. Between the trimmed V and J ends, which lost 3 bases and 4 bases, there was a span of 21 bases. The CDR3 is CASSPSLWGAEGYGYTF. CDR3 DNA: TGTGCCAGCTCACCCTCCCTGTGGGGGGCTGAGGGCTATGGCTACACCTTC.

The table lists this clonotype with many counts. The gene calls are TRBV28 and TRBJ1-1; D is unresolved. The CDR3 covers 15 residues. V was trimmed by 7 bases and J by 7 bases, leaving 22 bases between them. Germline-derived CDR1 and CDR2 are MDHEN and SYDVKM. The chain's CDR3 is CASTPAPARYGEAFF. In nucleotides, the CDR3 is TGTGCCAGCACCCCCGCCCCGGCGCGGTATGGTGAAGCTTTCTTT.

This clonotype was recorded at least ten times. This chain links TRBV5-4 with TRBJ1-2; D not certain. The CDR3 length is 12 residues. CDR1 and CDR2 (germline): SGHNT, YYREEE (reference sequence). The V end lost 4 bases, the J end lost 8 bases, and 12 bases lay between the germline ends. CDR3 sequence (DNA): TGTGCCAGCAGCGTGGATGTCGCGGGCTACACCTTC. Protein sequence: CASSVDVAGYTF. Variable domain in full (rest from reference TRBV5-4 and TRBJ1-2): ETGVTQSPTHLIKTRGQQVTLRCSSQSGHNTVSWYQQALGQGPQFIFQYYREEENGRGNFPPRFSGLQFPNYSSELNVNALELDDSALYLCASSVDVAGYTFGSGTRLTVV.

Ten or more counts support this clonotype. The chain couples TRBV6-2 or TRBV6-3 to TRBJ2-3; D might be TRBD2 (6 bases). The V gene lost 3 bases and the J gene lost 1 base, with 17 bases spanning the gap. The length of the CDR3 is 17 residues. Per the germline V gene, CDR1 is MNHEY and CDR2 is SVGEGT. This CDR3 is CASSYGKTRQRTDTQYF. The DNA of the CDR3 is TGTGCCAGCAGTTATGGGAAGACTAGGCAACGCACAGATACGCAGTATTTT.

This clonotype was observed at least ten times. V and J are TRBV28 and TRBJ2-7; D not resolved. Germline V CDR1 and CDR2: MDHEN, SYDVKM. With 3 bases removed from V and 5 bases from J, the gap between germline ends came to 11 bases. This CDR3 has 13 residues. The CDR3 nucleotides read TGTGCCAGCAGTTTTGTGGGGTCCCACGAGCAGTACTTC. It specifies CASSFVGSHEQYF.

This clonotype was recorded at least ten times. The chain is built from TRBV6-1 and TRBJ1-2; D unclear. CDR3 length: 14 amino acids. Trimming removed 8 bases at V and 2 bases at J, with 15 bases between. CDR1 and CDR2 from the germline V gene are MNHNS and SASEGT. The CDR3 region has the DNA TGTGCCAGCGGCCAGATTCGATCGAACTATGGCTACACCTTC. It codes for CASGQIRSNYGYTF.

This clonotype has just a few counts. For the CDR3, the DNA is TGTGCCAGCAGGGACCGCGGCAGCCCACCCTCCTACGAGCAGTACTTC. Translation: CASRDRGSPPSYEQYF. The rearrangement uses TRBV28 and TRBJ2-7; D gene uncertain. V dropped 6 bases and J dropped 0 bases, with 18 bases sitting between them. Germline assignment: CDR1 MDHEN and CDR2 SYDVKM. The CDR3 loop spans 16 amino acids.

Regarding this clonotype: With a much larger clone just one base away, this may be a read error. The J gene is TRBJ2-7, the V gene TRBV5-6; 7 bases are shared with TRBD2. Germline V CDR1 and CDR2: SGHDT, YYEEEE. The CDR3 is 15 amino acids. V shed 4 bases, J shed 5 bases, and the junction held 12 bases outside the gene matches. DNA for the CDR3: TGTGCCAGCAGCCACTGGAGCAGCGGGAACCACGAGCAGTACTTC. Its translation is CASSHWSSGNHEQYF. The full variable domain, rest sourced from reference TRBV5-6 and TRBJ2-7, is DAGVTQSPTHLIKTRGQQVTLRCSPKSGHDTVSWYQQALGQGPQFIFQYYEEEERQRGNFPDRFSGHQFPNYSSELNVNALLLGDSALYLCASSHWSSGNHEQYFGPGTRLTVT.

This clonotype turned up a few times. A much bigger clone sits one base away, suggesting this may be a read error. The chain joins TRBV6-5 to TRBJ2-7; D unclear. V lost 0 bases, J lost 6 bases, and 6 bases lay in between. Germline V lookup: CDR1 MNHEY, CDR2 SVGAGI. The CDR3 length is 12 residues. In nucleotides, the CDR3 is TGTGCCAGCAGTTACTCTATTGGCGAGCAGTACTTC. Amino acid sequence: CASSYSIGEQYF.

The table lists this clonotype with many counts. J is TRBJ1-1 and V is TRBV11-2, with 9 bases matching TRBD1. After removal of 5 bases from V and 1 base from J, the junction contained 11 bases not matched to a gene. The CDR3 totals 17 residues. Germline values: CDR1 SGHAT, CDR2 FQNNGV. The CDR3 nucleotides are TGTGCCAGCAGCCCATCGGGACAGGGAAATTGGAACACTGAAGCTTTCTTT. Residues: CASSPSGQGNWNTEAFF.

This clonotype was detected ten times or more. The V gene is TRBV27, the J gene TRBJ1-1, with D unresolved. The CDR3 contains 13 residues. Germline V gives CDR1 MNHEY, CDR2 SMNVEV (reference sequence). V was cut by 6 bases and J by 3 bases, with 11 bases left in between. In DNA form, the CDR3 reads TGTGCCAGCAGCGGCAGACGGTACACTGAAGCTTTCTTT. Its translation: CASSGRRYTEAFF.

CDR3 sequence: CASAVEETQYF. The CDR3 DNA follows: TGTGCCAGCGCAGTCGAGGAGACCCAGTACTTC. The chain uses TRBV6-1 and TRBJ2-5; D is ambiguous. Germline-derived CDR1 and CDR2 are MNHNS and SASEGT. This CDR3 contains 11 residues. Between the trimmed V and J ends, which lost 8 bases and 5 bases, there was a span of 9 bases.

This clonotype was counted many times. The CDR3 nucleotides read TGTGCCAGCGGTATTCTCGAGCAGTACTTC. The encoded protein is CASGILEQYF. The chain couples TRBV6-2 or TRBV6-3 to TRBJ2-7, with no clear D. The CDR3 is made up of 10 amino acids. Germline CDR1 and CDR2: MNHEY and SVGEGT. With 8 bases removed from V and 6 bases from J, the gap between germline ends came to 8 bases.

The chain employs TRBV12-3 or TRBV12-4 and TRBJ1-2; no reliable D call. This CDR3 region has 12 residues. V lost 6 bases to trimming and J lost 4 bases, with 9 bases between them. CDR3 amino acids: CASRSGGYGYTF. CDR3 nucleotides: TGTGCCAGCAGGTCCGGTGGCTATGGCTACACCTTC.

This clonotype occurred many times. V and J are TRBV4-1 and TRBJ2-5; D remains ambiguous. CDR1 MGHRA and CDR2 YSYEKL come from the germline V gene. This CDR3 has 12 amino acids. V was trimmed by 0 bases and J by 7 bases, leaving 6 bases between them. The CDR3: CASSQDFGTQYF. In nucleotides, the CDR3 is TGCGCCAGCAGCCAAGATTTCGGGACCCAGTACTTC.

About this clonotype itself: A much more abundant neighbour one base away suggests this may be a read error. The chain employs TRBV5-5 and TRBJ2-4; a weak D match, TRBD1 (5 bases). CDR1 and CDR2 (germline): SGHKS, YYEKEE (reference sequence). CDR3 length equals 13 residues. Trimming left V 4 bases short and J 8 bases short, with 13 bases between. The CDR3 nucleotides read TGTGCCAGCAGCCTCAGGGATGCAGACATTCAGTACTTC. It codes for CASSLRDADIQYF. The whole variable domain, filled in from reference TRBV5-5 and TRBJ2-4, reads DAGVTQSPTHLIKTRGQQVTLRCSPISGHKSVSWYQQVLGQGPQFIFQYYEKEERGRGNFPDRFSARQFPNYSSELNVNALLLGDSALYLCASSLRDADIQYFGAGTRLSVL.

This clonotype was counted many times. This chain uses TRBV27 with TRBJ2-5, with unresolved D. Trimming removed 5 bases from V and 4 bases from J, with 11 bases in between. The germline V gene has CDR1 MNHEY and CDR2 SMNVEV (reference sequence). There are 13 residues in the CDR3. The CDR3 is CASSRVMGETQYF. The CDR3 DNA follows: TGTGCCAGCAGTCGGGTTATGGGAGAGACCCAGTACTTC.

In its sample, this clonotype was seen many times. For the CDR3, the DNA is TGTGCCAGCAGTCGGACAGGGGTGAGTCAGCCCCAGCATTTT. Residues: CASSRTGVSQPQHF. The chain links TRBV6-1 to TRBJ1-5, with 9 bases that match TRBD1. The CDR3 has 14 amino acids. With 5 bases clipped from V and 6 bases from J, the junction kept 5 bases outside the gene matches. CDR1 and CDR2 from the germline V gene are MNHNS and SASEGT.

There are a few counts of this clonotype. This may arise from a read error, as a much more abundant clone is one base away. The CDR3 region is CASSREGETGGYEQYF. CDR3 nucleotide sequence: TGTGCCAGCAGTCGCGAAGGGGAGACAGGGGGCTACGAGCAGTACTTC. This chain connects TRBV6-2 or TRBV6-3 to TRBJ2-7; TRBD1 agrees at 9 bases. Trimming cost V 5 bases and J 3 bases; bases outside gene matches: 11. The germline V gene has CDR1 MNHEY and CDR2 SVGEGT. The CDR3 length is 16 residues.

This clonotype was counted ten times or more. The chain is built from TRBV10-2 and TRBJ2-5; the match to TRBD2 covers 7 bases. CDR1 and CDR2 (germline): WSHSY, SAAADI. CDR3 length equals 14 residues. J gave up 5 bases and V 7 bases, and 10 bases lay outside the gene matches. The DNA of the CDR3 is TGCGCCAGCACTGGAACTAGCGAGGGGGAGACCCAGTACTTC. Encoded protein: CASTGTSEGETQYF.

This clonotype was seen only a few times. This sequence joins TRBV29-1 and TRBJ2-7; D not certain. Germline V gene sequence: CDR1 SQVTM, CDR2 ANQGSEA. V was clipped by 2 bases and J by 1 base, with 12 bases between them. CDR3 length: 14 amino acids. The DNA for the CDR3 is TGCAGCGTTGAAACCCTCTTGGGATCCTACGAGCAGTACTTC. This gives the protein CSVETLLGSYEQYF.

This clonotype was seen only a few times. The V call is TRBV6-5, the J call TRBJ2-4; 8 nucleotides agree with TRBD1. After removal of 4 bases from V and 3 bases from J, the junction contained 17 bases not matched to a gene. In germline, CDR1 is MNHEY, CDR2 SVGAGI. The CDR3 sequence is 19 residues long. The CDR3 DNA reads TGTGCCAGCAGTTCCTCCCCATACCCGGACAGGGCCGACAAAAACATTCAGTACTTC. It encodes CASSSSPYPDRADKNIQYF.